The present T cell receptor (beta chain) was sequenced within a study of T cells in Graves' hyperthyroidism and ophthalmopathy. Study-level points and caveats: The model foresaw ophthalmopathy a median approximately 6.3 months prior to onset.

This clonotype came up many times. Its antigen is not identified. Trimming removed 2 bases from V and 4 bases from J, with 9 bases in between. CDR1 is MNHEY, CDR2 SMNVEV, per germline (reference sequence). CDR3 length: 13 amino acids. RNA transcripts provided the source from which TCR beta CDR3 regions were amplified. The study used the HTBI primer set for a first-round RT-PCR of the TCR CDR3. TCRdb itself ran the multiplex PCR reads through MiXCR, one entry per CDR3 protein. The data contain around 490,000 distinct CDR3 sequences, just under 20% of them seen just once; the ten biggest clones take up over 45%. Diagnoses were established using clinical symptoms, serum thyroxine and TRAb, thyroid ultrasound and orbital computed tomography.

The clonotype was recovered from a man aged 35 to 55 with Graves' ophthalmopathy. The chain has TRBV27 and TRBJ2-7, with D perhaps matching TRBD2 (5 bases). Sequences were obtained from blood. The CDR3 coding sequence is TGTGCCAGCAGTTTAGGAGGTGAATACGAGCAGTACTTC. This sequence encodes CASSLGGEYEQYF.